Described below is a single TCR beta chain sequence and its context. It is likely a read error, because the conserved phenylalanine at the end of the CDR3 is missing. Trimming took 0 bases from V and 0 from J; bases not matched to a gene: 1. This CDR3 has 16 amino acids. The germline CDR1 and CDR2 sequences are SEHNR and FQNEAQ (reference sequence). The diagnostic basis comprised clinical symptoms, serum thyroxine and TRAb, thyroid ultrasound and orbital computed tomography. The sample comes from a study of T cells in Graves' hyperthyroidism and ophthalmopathy. Amplified TCR beta CDR3 regions derived from RNA transcripts. Researchers ran a first-round RT-PCR on the TCR CDR3 using the HTBI primer set. A single record per CDR3 protein comes from TCRdb applying MiXCR to the multiplex PCR reads. The data contain over 500,000 distinct CDR3 sequences, 15% to 20% of them seen just once; the ten biggest clones take up 29%.

Sequencing was performed on blood. The V call is TRBV7-9, the J call TRBJ2-1; 8 bases agree with TRBD2. The receptor comes from a woman aged 25 to 39 with Graves' ophthalmopathy. The chain's CDR3 is CASSLAAGGSYNEQFV. The CDR3, as DNA: TGTGCCAGCAGCTTAGCCGCGGGGGGCTCCTACAATGAGCAGTTCGTC.